Sequencing of this T cell receptor (beta chain) was carried out in a study of blood T cell repertoires in COVID-19. Study-level background: COVID-19 samples collected from the United States, Italy and Spain covered acute and convalescent phases.

How the authors handled the data: Researchers report that nucleated cell counts were estimated from reference gene primer amplification. The table came from immunoSEQ multiplex PCR; TCRdb's copy has only in-frame clones and leaves some out. That table furnishes V, J and clone size, whereas the DNA furnished D and trimming. Among 250,000 or so clones listed, around 81% were seen once. Per the germline V gene, CDR1 is SGHRS and CDR2 is YFSETQ. Trimming took 4 bases from V and 5 from J; bases not matched to a gene: 4. This CDR3 region has 13 residues. The sequence was obtained from a man aged 25 to 40 who had recovered from COVID-19. The V call is TRBV5-1, the J call TRBJ2-3; 7 bases fit TRBD1. What was sequenced was peripheral blood. The CDR3 loop reads CASSGHRGDTQYF. Here the CDR3 DNA reads TGCGCCAGCAGCGGTCACAGGGGAGATACGCAGTATTTT.